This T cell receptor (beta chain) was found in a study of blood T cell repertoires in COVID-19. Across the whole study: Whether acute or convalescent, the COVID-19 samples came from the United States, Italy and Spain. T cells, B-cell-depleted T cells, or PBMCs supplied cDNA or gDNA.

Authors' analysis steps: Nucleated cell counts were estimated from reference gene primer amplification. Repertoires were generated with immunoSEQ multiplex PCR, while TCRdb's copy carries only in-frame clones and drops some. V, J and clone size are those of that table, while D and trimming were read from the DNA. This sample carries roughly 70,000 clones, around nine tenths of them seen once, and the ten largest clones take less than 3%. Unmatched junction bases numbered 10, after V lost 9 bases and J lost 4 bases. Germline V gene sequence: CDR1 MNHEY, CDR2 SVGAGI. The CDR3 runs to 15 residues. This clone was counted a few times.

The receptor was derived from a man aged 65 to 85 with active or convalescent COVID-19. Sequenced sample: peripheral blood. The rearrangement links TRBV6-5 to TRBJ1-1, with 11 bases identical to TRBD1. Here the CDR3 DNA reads TGTGCCAGTCAAAGTGCCGGGACAGGGGGCACTGAAGCTTTCTTT. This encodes CASQSAGTGGTEAFF.